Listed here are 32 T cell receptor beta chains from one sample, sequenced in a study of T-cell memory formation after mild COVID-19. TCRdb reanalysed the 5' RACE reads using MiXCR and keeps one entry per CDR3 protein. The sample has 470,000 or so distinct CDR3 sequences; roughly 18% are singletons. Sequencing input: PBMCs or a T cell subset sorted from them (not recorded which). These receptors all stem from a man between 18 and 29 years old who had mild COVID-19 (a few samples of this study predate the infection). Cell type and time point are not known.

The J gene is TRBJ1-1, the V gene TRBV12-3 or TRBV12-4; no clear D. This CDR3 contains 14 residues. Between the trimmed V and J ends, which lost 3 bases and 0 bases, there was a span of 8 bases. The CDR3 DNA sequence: TGTGCCAGCAGTTTGGCCACAGTGAACACTGAAGCTTTCTTT. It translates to CASSLATVNTEAFF.

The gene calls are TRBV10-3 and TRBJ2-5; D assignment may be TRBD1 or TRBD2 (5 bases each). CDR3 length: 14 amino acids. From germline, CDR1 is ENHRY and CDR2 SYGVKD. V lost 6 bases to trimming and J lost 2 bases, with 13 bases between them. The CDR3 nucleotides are TGTGCCATCAGCGGGACGAACGTACAAGAGACCCAGTACTTC. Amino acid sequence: CAISGTNVQETQYF.

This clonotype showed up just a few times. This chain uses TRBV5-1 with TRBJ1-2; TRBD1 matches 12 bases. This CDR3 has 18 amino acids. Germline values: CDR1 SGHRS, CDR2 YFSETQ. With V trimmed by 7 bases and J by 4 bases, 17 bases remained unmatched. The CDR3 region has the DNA TGCGCCAGCTTGGGTCCACCGGGACAGGGGGCAGATGGCTATGGCTACACCTTC. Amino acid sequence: CASLGPPGQGADGYGYTF.

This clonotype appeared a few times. CDR3 nucleotides: TGCGCCAGCGCTAACGGCGTCTTGAACACTGAAGCTTTCTTT. This sequence encodes CASANGVLNTEAFF. This chain links TRBV5-1 with TRBJ1-1; D is ambiguous. Germline loops: CDR1 SGHRS, CDR2 YFSETQ. The CDR3 loop spans 14 amino acids. V was cut by 7 bases and J by 0 bases, with 13 bases left in between.

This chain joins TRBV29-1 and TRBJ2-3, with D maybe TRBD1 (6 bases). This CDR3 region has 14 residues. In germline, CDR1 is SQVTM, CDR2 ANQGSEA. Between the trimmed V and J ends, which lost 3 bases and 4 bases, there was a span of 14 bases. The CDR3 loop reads CSVDMEQGADTQYF. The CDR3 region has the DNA TGCAGCGTTGATATGGAACAGGGAGCAGATACGCAGTATTTT.

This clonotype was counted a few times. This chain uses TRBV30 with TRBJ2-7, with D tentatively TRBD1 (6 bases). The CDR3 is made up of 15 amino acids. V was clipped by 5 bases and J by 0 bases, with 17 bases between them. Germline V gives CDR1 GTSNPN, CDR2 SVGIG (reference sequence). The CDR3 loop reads CAWGLKDSSSYEQYF. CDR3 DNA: TGTGCCTGGGGGTTAAAGGACAGTTCCTCCTACGAGCAGTACTTC.

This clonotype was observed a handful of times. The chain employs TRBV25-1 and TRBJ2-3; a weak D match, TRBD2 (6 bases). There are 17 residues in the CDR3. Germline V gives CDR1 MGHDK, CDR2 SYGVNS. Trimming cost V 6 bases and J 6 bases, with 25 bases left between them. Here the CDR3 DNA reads TGTGCCAGCAGCCCCGGGACTCATATGGGGTTTGGTGATACGCAGTATTTT. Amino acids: CASSPGTHMGFGDTQYF.

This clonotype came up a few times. CDR3 DNA: TGTGCCAGCAGCCGCCTAGAAAGGGGCGCCTCTGACAATGAGCAGTTCTTC. It specifies CASSRLERGASDNEQFF. This chain uses TRBV4-2 with TRBJ2-1; tentatively, D is TRBD1 (5 bases). Deletions cut 4 bases from V and 5 bases from J, with 21 bases between. Per the germline V gene, CDR1 is LGHNA and CDR2 is YNFKEQ. This CDR3 has 17 amino acids.

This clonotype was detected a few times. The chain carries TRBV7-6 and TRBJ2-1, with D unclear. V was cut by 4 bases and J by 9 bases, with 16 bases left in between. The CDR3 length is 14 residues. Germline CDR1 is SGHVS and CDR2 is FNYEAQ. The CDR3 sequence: CASSSSYEISEQFF. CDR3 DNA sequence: TGTGCCAGCAGCTCGTCTTATGAGATTAGTGAGCAGTTCTTC.

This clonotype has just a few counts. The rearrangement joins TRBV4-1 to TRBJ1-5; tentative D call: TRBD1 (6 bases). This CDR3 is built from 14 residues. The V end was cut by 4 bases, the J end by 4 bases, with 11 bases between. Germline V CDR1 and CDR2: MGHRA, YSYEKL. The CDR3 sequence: CASSPLGANQPQHF. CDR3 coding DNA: TGCGCCAGCAGCCCCCTGGGGGCTAATCAGCCCCAGCATTTT.

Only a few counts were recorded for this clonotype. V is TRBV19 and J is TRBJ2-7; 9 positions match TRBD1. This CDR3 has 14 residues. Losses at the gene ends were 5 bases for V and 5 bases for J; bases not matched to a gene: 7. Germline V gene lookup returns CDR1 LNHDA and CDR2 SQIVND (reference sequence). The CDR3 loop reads CASSVDRGRDEQYV. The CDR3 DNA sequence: TGTGCCAGTAGTGTTGACAGGGGGAGAGACGAGCAGTACGTC.

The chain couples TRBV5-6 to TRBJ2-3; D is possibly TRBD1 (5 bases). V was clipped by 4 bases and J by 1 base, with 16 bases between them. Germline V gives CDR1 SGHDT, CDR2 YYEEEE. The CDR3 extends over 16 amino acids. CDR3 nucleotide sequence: TGTGCCAGCAGCCCCGGCAGGGTTGGCGGCACAGATACGCAGTATTTT. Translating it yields CASSPGRVGGTDTQYF.

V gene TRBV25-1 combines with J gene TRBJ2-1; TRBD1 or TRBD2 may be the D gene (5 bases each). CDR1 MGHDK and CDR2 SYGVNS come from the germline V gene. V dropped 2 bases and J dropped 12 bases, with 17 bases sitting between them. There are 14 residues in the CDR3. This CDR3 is CASSENGAELGQFF. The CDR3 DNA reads TGTGCCAGCAGTGAAAACGGGGCTGAGCTAGGGCAGTTCTTC.

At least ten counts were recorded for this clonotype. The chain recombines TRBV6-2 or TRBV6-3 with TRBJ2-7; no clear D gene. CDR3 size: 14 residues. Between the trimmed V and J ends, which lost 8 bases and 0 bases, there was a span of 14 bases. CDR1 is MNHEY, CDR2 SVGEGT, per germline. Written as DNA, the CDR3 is TGTGCCAGCTGTCAGGTGGGCTACTCCTACGAGCAGTACTTC. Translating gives CASCQVGYSYEQYF.

The CDR3 spells CASSLVVGTYEQYF. The CDR3 DNA reads TGTGCCAGCAGCTTAGTCGTGGGGACCTACGAGCAGTACTTC. The V and J genes are TRBV7-2 and TRBJ2-7; D ambiguous. CDR3 length: 14 residues. Germline V lookup: CDR1 SGHTA, CDR2 FQGNSA. Trimming removed 1 base from V and 2 bases from J, with 9 bases in between.

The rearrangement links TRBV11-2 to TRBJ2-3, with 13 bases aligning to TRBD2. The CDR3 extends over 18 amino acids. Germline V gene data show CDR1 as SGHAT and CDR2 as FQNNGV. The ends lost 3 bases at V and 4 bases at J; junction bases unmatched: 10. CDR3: CASSFFPGLAGNPDTQYF. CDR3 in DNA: TGTGCCAGCAGCTTTTTCCCGGGACTAGCGGGGAACCCAGATACGCAGTATTTT.

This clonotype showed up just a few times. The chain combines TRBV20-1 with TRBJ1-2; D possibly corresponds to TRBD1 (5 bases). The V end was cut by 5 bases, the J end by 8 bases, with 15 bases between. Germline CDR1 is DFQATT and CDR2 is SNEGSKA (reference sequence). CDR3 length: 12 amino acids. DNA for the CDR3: TGCAGTGCTGGTGGGGGGTCGGAAGGCTACACCTTC. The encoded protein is CSAGGGSEGYTF.

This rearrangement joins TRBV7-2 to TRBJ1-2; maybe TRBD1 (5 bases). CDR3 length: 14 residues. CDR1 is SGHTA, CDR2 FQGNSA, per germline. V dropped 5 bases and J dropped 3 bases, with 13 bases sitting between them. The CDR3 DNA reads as TGTGCCAGCAGCCCCGGTGGGGGGGACTATGGCTACACCTTC. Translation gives CASSPGGGDYGYTF.

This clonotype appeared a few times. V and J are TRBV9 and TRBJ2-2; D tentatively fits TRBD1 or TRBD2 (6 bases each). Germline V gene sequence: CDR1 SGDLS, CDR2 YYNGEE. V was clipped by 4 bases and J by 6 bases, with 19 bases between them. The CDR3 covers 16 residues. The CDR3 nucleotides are TGTGCCAGCAGCCCTGTTCCGGGGGCACCCGCCGGGGAGCTGTTTTTT. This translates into CASSPVPGAPAGELFF.

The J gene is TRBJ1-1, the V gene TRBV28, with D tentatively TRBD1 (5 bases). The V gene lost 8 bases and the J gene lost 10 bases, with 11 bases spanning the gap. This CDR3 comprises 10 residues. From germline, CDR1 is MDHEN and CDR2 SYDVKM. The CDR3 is CASRGILAFF. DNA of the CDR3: TGTGCCAGCCGGGGGATCCTAGCTTTCTTT. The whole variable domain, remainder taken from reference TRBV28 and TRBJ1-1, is DVKVTQSSRYLVKRTGEKVFLECVQDMDHENMFWYRQDPGLGLRLIYFSYDVKMKEKGDIPEGYSVSREKKERFSLILESASTNQTSMYLCASRGILAFFGQGTRLTVV.

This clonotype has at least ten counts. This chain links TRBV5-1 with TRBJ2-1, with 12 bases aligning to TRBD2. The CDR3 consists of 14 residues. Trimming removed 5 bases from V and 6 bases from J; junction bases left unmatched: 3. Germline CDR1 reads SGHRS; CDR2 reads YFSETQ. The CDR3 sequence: CASSPSGGANEQFF. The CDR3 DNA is TGCGCCAGCAGTCCTAGCGGGGGGGCCAATGAGCAGTTCTTC.

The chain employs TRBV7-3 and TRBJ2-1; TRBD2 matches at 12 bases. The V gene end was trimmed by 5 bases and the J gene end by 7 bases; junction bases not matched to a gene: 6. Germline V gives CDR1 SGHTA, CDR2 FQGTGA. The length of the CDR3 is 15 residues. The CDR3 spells CASSRRLAGDNEQFF. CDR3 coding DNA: TGTGCCAGCAGCCGCAGACTAGCGGGGGATAATGAGCAGTTCTTC.

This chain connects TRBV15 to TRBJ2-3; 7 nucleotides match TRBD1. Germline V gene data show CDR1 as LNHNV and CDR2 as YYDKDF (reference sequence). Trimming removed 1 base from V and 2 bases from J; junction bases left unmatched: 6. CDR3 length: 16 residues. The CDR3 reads CATSRGEDRTTDTQYF. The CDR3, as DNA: TGTGCCACCAGCAGAGGCGAGGACAGGACCACAGATACGCAGTATTTT.

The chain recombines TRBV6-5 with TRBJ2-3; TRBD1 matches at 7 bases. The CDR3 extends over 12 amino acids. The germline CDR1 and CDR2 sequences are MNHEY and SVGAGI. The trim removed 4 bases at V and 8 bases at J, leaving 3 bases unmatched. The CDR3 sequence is CASSSTGSTQYF. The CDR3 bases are TGTGCCAGCAGTTCGACAGGGAGTACGCAGTATTTT.

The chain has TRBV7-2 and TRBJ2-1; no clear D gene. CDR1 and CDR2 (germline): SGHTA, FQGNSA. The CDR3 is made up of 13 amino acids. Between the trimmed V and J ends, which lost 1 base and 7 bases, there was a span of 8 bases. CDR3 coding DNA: TGTGCCAGCAGCTTAGGTCCTAGGAATGAGCAGTTCTTC. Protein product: CASSLGPRNEQFF.

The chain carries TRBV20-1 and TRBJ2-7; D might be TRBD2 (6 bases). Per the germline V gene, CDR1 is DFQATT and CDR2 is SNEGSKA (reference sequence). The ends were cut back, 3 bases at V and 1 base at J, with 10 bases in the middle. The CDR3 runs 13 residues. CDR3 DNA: TGCAGTGCTAGGGGACTTAGGTCCTACGAGCAGTACTTC. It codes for CSARGLRSYEQYF.

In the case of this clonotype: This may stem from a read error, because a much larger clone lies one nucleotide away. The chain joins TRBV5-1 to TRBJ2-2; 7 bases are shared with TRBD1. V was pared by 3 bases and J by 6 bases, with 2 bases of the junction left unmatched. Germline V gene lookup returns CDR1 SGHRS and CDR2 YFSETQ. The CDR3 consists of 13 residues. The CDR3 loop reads CASSYQGAGELFF. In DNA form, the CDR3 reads TGCGCCAGCAGCTACCAGGGGGCCGGGGAGCTGTTTTTT.

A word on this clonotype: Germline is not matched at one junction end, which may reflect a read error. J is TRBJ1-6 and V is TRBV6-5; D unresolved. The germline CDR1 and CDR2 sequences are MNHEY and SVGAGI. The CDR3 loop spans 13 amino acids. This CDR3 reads CASSYSGSSPIHF. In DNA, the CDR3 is TGTGCCAGCAGTTACTCAGGGAGCTCACCCATCCACTTT.

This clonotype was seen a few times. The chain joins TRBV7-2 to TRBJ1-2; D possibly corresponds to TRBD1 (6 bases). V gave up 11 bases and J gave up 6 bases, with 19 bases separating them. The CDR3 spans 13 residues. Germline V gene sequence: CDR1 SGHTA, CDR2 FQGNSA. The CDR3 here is CACSTRGAHGYTF. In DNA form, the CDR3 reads TGTGCCTGCTCCACTCGGGGGGCGCATGGCTACACCTTC. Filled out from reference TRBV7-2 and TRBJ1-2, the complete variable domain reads GAGVSQSPSNKVTEKGKDVELRCDPISGHTALYWYRQSLGQGLEFLIYFQGNSAPDKSGLPSDRFSAERTGGSVSTLTIQRTQQEDSAVYLCACSTRGAHGYTFGSGTRLTVV.

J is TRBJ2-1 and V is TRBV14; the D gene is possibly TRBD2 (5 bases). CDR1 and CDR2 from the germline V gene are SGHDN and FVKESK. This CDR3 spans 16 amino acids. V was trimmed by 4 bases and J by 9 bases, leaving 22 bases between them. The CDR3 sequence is CASSPFLGVGSSEQFF. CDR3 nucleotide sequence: TGTGCCAGCAGCCCCTTCCTCGGGGTCGGATCCAGTGAGCAGTTCTTC.

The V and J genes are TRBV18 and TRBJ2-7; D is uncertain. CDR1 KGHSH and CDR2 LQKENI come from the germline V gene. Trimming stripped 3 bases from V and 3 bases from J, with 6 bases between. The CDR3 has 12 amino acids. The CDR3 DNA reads TGTGCCAGCTCACCTGCGAACTACGAGCAGTACGTC. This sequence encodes CASSPANYEQYV.

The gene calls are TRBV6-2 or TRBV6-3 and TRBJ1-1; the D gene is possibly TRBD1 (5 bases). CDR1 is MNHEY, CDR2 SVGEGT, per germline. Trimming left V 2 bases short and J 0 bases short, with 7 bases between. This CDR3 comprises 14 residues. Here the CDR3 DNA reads TGTGCCAGCAGTTACCGCAGGGTGAACACTGAAGCTTTCTTT. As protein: CASSYRRVNTEAFF.